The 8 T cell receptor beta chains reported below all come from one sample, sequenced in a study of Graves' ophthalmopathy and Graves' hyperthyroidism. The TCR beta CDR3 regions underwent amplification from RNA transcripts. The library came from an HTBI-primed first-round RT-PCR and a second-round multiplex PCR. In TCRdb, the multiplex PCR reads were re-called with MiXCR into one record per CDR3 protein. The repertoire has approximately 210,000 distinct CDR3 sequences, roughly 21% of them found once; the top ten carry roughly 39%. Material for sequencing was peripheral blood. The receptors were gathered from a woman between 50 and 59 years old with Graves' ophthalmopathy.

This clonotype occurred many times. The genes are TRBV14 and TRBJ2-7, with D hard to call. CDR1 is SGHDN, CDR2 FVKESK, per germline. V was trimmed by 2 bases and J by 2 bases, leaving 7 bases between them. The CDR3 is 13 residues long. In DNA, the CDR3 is TGTGCCAGCAGCCAATTTATTACCTACGAGCAGTACTTC. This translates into CASSQFITYEQYF.

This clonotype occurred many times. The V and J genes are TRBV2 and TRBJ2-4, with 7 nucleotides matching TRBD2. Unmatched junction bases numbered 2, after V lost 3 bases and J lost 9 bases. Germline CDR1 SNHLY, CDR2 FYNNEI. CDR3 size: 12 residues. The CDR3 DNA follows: TGTGCCAGCAGTGAGGGAGGGCGCATTCAGTACTTC. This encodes CASSEGGRIQYF.

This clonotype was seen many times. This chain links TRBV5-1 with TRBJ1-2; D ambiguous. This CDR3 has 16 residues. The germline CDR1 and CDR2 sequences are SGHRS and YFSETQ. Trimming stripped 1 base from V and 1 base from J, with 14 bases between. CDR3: CASSLRPGLLNYGYTF. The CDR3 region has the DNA TGCGCCAGCAGCTTGCGTCCTGGACTCCTTAACTATGGCTACACCTTC.

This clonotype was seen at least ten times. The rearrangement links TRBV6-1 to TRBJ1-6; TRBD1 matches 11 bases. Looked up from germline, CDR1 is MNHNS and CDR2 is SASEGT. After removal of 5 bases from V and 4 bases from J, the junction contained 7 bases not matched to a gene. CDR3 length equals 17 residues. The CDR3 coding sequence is TGTGCCAGCAGTAGAGGACAGGGGGCGGATTATAATTCACCCCTCCACTTT. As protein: CASSRGQGADYNSPLHF.

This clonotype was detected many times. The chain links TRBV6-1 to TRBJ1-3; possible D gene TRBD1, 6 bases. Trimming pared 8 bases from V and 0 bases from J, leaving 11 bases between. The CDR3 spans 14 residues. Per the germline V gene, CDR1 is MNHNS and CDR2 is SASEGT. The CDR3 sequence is CASLRDNSGNTIYF. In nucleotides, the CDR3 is TGTGCCAGCCTCCGGGACAACTCTGGAAACACCATATATTTT.

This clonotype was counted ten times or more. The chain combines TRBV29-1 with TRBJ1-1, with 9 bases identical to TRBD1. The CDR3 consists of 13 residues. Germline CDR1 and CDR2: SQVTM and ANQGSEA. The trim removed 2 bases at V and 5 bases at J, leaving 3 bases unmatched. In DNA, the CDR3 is TGCAGCGTTGAAACAGGGGGCGAAACTGAAGCTTTCTTT. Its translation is CSVETGGETEAFF.

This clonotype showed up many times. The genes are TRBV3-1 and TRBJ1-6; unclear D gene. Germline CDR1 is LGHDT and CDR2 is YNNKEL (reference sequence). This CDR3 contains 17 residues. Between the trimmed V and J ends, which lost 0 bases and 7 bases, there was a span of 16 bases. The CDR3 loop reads CASSQEPSSRGNSPLHF. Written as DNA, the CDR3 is TGTGCCAGCAGCCAAGAGCCTTCGTCCCGTGGCAATTCACCCCTCCACTTT.

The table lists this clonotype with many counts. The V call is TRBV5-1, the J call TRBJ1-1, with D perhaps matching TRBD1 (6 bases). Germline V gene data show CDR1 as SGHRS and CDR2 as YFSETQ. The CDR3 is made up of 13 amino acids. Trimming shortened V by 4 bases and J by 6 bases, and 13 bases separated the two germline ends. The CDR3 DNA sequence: TGCGCCAGCAGCCTTCCAGGGGAAGCTGAAGCTTTCTTT. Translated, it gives CASSLPGEAEAFF.